This TCR beta chain was sequenced in a study of T cell repertoires in cytomegalovirus infection. Turning to the study itself: Use of recently identified HLA-C-restricted and well-studied HLA-B-restricted CMV epitopes was part of the study. Indications came from public TCR beta signatures; they pointed to CMV infection and to a matching HLA type.

The germline gives CDR1 SEHNR, CDR2 FQNEAQ (reference sequence). There are 13 residues in the CDR3. The ends were cut back, 5 bases at V and 5 bases at J, with 12 bases in the middle. This clonotype was counted a few times. Its antigen is not known. TCRdb processed the reads anew with MiXCR; each CDR3 protein has one entry. The sample has around 300,000 distinct CDR3 sequences, roughly 25% seen once; the top ten hold about an eighth. The sequence was collected from a human donor in good health (CMV status not recorded). Some clones in this sample may be carry-over from other donors' samples. Sample: cultured PBMCs, taken from culture after CMV antigen stimulation. V usage is TRBV7-9 and J usage is TRBJ2-5, with a possible D match to TRBD1 (5 bases). In DNA form, the CDR3 reads TGTGCCAGCAGCCAAGACAGTGGGGAGACCCAGTACTTC. Translation gives CASSQDSGETQYF. The entire variable domain, with the rest obtained from reference TRBV7-9 and TRBJ2-5, is as follows: DTGVSQNPRHKITKRGQNVTFRCDPISEHNRLYWYRQTLGQGPEFLTYFQNEAQLEKSRLLSDRFSAERPKGSFSTLEIQRTEQGDSAMYLCASSQDSGETQYFGPGTRLLVL.